This T cell receptor beta chain was observed in a study of blood T cell repertoires in COVID-19. Study in general: The analysed material was cDNA or gDNA that came from T cells, B-cell-depleted T cells, or PBMCs.

Original methodology: Estimation of nucleated cell counts relied on the amplification of reference gene primers. The method was immunoSEQ multiplex PCR; TCRdb's version includes in-frame clones alone and lacks a portion of them. V and J calls and clone size are given by that table; D and trimming were obtained from the DNA. The sample contains roughly 260,000 clones, approximately 89% of which appear only once. Germline V CDR1 and CDR2: ENHRY, SYGVKD. CDR3 size: 13 residues. V lost 7 bases, J lost 5 bases, and 3 bases stayed unmatched. The sequence was obtained from a middle-aged man who had recovered from COVID-19. The J gene is TRBJ2-1, the V gene TRBV10-3, with 9 bases lining up with TRBD2. The material sequenced was peripheral blood. CDR3 region: CAIMPSGNNEQFF. CDR3 nucleotides: TGTGCCATCATGCCTAGCGGGAACAATGAGCAGTTCTTC.